This TCR beta chain stems from a study of blood T cell repertoires in COVID-19. Sequenced by immunoSEQ multiplex PCR; TCRdb stores in-frame clones only, minus some. The sample consists of 200,000 or so clones, about 85% of them appearing once. Across about two dozen US areas, participants ranged in age from 18 to 89 years. Cohort 3 recovery required two negative PCRs, clearance, or symptom resolution. Trimming took off 0 bases at V and 2 bases at J, with 10 bases between the two ends. The CDR3 totals 15 residues. Germline CDR1 and CDR2: MGHRA and YSYEKL. The receptor comes from a woman in her 30s who had recovered from COVID-19. Sequencing input: PBMCs or T cells enriched from blood (not recorded which). V and J are TRBV4-1 and TRBJ2-5; D unresolved. CDR3 in amino acids: CASSQDRSPQETQYF. CDR3 sequence (DNA): TGCGCCAGCAGCCAAGATCGAAGCCCACAAGAGACCCAGTACTTC.